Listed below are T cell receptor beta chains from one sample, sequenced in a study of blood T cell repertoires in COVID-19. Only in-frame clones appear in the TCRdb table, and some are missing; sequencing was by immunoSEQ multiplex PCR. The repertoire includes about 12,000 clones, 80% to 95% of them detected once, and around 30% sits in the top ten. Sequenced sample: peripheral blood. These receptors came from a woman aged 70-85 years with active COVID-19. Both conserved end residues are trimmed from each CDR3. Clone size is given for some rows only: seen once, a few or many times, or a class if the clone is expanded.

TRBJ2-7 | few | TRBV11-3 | ASRSNSGSEQY
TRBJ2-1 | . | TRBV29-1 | SVEGTSGVNNEQF
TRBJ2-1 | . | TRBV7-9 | ASSLIGGNEQF
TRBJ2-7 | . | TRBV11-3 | ASSLDSRTSGFSYEQY
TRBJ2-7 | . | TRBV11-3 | ASSESGTGGYEQY
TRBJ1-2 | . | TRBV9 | ASSAHQGQYGYT
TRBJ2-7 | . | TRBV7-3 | ASSEGPGDSYEQY
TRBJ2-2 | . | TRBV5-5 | ASSPRTSGSTGELF
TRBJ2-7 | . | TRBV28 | ASSSKRDYSYEQY
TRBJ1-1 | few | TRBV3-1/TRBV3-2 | ASSQARLGGTEAF
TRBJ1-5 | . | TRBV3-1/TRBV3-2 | ASSQRGVQPQH
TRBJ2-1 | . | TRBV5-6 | ASSHLGLAGEGEQF
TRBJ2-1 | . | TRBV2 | ASRDGYNEQF
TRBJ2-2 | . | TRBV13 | ASSLGSRGTSDTGELF
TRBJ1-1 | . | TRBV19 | ASNIWRQGDTEAF
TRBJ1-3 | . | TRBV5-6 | ASSLGGGPGNTIY
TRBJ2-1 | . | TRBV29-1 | SVGRLDSYNEQF
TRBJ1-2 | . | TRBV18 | ASSPSVPGVAYGYT
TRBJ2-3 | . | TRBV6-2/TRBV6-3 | ASSGQESSGRGADTQY
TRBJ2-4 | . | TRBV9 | ASSVVLAGNIQY
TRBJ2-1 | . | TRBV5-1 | ASSFTSGSWNEQF
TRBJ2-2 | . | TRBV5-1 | ASTLEVNTGELF